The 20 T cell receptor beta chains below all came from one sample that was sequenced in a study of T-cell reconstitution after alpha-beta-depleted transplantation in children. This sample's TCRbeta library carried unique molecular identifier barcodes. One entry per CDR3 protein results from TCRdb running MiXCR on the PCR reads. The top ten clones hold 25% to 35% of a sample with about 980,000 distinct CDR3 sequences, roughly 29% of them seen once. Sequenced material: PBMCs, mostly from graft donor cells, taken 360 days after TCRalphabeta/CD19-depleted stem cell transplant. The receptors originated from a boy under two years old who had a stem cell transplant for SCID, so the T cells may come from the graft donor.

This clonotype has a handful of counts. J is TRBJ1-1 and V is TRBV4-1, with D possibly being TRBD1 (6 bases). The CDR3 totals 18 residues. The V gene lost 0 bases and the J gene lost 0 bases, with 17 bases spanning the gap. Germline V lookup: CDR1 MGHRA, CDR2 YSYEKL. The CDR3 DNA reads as TGCGCCAGCAGCCAAGAGGGGGCCCGCTCTCTAATGAACACTGAAGCTTTCTTT. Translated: CASSQEGARSLMNTEAFF.

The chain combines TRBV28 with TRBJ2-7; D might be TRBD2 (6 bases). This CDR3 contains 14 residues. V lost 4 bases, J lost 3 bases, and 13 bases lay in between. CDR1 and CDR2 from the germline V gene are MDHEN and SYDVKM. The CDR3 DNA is TGTGCCAGCAGTTCCGTCGGGAGAGACTACGAGCAGTACTTC. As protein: CASSSVGRDYEQYF.

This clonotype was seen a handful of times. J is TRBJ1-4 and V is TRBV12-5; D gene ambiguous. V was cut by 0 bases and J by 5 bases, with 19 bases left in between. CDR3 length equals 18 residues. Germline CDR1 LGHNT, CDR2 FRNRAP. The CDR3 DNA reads TGTGCTAGTGGTTTGGTATCTGAAAGGGAATGGACCAATGAAAAACTGTTTTTT. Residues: CASGLVSEREWTNEKLFF.

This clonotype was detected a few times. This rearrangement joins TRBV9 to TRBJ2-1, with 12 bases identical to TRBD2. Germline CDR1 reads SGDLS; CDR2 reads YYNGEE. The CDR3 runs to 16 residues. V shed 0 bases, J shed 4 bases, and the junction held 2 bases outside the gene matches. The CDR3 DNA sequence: TGTGCCAGCAGCGTAGGAACTAGCGGGAGGTACAATGAGCAGTTCTTC. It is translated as CASSVGTSGRYNEQFF.

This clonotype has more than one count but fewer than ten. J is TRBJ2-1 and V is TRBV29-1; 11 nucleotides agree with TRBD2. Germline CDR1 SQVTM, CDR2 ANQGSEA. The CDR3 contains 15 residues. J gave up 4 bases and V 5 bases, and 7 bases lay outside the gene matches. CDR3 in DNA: TGCAGCGTTCGCCCGACTAGCGGGGTGTACAATGAGCAGTTCTTC. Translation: CSVRPTSGVYNEQFF.

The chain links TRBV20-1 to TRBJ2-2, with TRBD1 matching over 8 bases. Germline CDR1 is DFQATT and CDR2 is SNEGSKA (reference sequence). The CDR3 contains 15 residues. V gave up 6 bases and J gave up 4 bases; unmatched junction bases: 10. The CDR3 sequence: CSAGGRGRLTGELFF. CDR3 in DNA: TGCAGTGCAGGGGGCAGGGGGCGTCTCACCGGGGAGCTGTTTTTT.

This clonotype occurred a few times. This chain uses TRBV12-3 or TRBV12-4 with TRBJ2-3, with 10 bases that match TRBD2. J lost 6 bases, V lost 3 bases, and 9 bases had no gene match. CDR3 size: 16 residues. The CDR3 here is CASSFRAGGKGDTQYF. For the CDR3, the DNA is TGTGCCAGCAGTTTTCGAGCGGGGGGGAAGGGGGATACGCAGTATTTT.

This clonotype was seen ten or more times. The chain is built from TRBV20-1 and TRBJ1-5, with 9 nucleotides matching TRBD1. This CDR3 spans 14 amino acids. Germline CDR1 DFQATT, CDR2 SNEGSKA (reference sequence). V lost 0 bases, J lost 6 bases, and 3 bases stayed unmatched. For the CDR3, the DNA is TGCAGTGCTAGAGAGGGACAGGGAGGTCAGCCCCAGCATTTT. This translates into CSAREGQGGQPQHF.

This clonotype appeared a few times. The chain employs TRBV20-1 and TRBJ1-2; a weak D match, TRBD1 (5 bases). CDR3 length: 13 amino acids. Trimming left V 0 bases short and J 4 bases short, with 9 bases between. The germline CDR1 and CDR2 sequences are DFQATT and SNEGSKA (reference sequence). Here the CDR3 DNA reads TGCAGTGCTAGAGATGGGACGGTCTATGGCTACACCTTC. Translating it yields CSARDGTVYGYTF.

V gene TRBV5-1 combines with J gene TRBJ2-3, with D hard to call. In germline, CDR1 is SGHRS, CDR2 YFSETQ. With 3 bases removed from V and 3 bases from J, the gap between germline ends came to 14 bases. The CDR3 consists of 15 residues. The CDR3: CASSSRSGATDTQYF. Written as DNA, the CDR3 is TGCGCCAGCAGCTCTCGGTCGGGCGCGACAGATACGCAGTATTTT. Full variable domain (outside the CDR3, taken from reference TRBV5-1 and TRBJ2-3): KAGVTQTPRYLIKTRGQQVTLSCSPISGHRSVSWYQQTPGQGLQFLFEYFSETQRNKGNFPGRFSGRQFSNSRSEMNVSTLELGDSALYLCASSSRSGATDTQYFGPGTRLTVL.

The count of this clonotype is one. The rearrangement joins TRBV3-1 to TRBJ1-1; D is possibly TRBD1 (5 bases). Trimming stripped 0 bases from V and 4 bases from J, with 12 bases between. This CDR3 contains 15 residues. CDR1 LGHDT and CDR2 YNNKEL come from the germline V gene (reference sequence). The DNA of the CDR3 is TGTGCCAGCAGCCAAGACGGGGCCGCGAGCACTGAAGCTTTCTTT. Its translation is CASSQDGAASTEAFF.

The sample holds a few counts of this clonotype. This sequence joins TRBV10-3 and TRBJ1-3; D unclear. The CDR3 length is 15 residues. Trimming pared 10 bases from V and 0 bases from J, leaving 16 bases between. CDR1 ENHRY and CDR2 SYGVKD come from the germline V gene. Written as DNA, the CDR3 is TGTGCCACGGCACGGACGGATCCCTCTGGAAACACCATATATTTT. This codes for CATARTDPSGNTIYF.

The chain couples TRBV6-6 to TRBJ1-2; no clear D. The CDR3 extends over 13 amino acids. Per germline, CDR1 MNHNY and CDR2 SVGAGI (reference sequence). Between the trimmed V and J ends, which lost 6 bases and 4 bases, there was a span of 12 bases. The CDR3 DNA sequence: TGTGCCAGCAGCCAGAAGGCTCCCTATGGCTACACCTTC. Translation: CASSQKAPYGYTF.

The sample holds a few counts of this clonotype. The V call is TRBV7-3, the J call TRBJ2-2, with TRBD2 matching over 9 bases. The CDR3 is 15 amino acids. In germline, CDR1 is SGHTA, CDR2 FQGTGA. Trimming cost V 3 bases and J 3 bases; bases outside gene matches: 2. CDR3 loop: CASSFSGGYTGELFF. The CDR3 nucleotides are TGTGCCAGCAGCTTTAGCGGGGGATACACCGGGGAGCTGTTTTTT.

This chain's CDR3 is CASSPQRVYTDTQYF. In nucleotides, the CDR3 is TGTGCCAGCAGTCCCCAGCGGGTGTACACAGATACGCAGTATTTT. The V and J genes are TRBV12-3 or TRBV12-4 and TRBJ2-3; tentatively, D is TRBD2 (6 bases). This CDR3 is built from 15 residues. Trimming shortened V by 5 bases and J by 2 bases, and 14 bases separated the two germline ends.

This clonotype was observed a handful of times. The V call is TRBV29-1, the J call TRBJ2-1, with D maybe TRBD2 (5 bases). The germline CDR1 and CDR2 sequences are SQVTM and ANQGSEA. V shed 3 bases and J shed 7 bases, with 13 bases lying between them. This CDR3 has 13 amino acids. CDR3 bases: TGCAGCGTTGATCAACTAGGAGGTAATGAGCAGTTCTTC. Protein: CSVDQLGGNEQFF.

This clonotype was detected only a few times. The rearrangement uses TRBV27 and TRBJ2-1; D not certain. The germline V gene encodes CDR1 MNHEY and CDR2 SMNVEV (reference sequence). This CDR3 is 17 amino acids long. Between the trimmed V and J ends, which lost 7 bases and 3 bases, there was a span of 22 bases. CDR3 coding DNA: TGTGCCAGCACTCCCCCTCCTTATTGGATGCGCTACAATGAGCAGTTCTTC. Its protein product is CASTPPPYWMRYNEQFF.

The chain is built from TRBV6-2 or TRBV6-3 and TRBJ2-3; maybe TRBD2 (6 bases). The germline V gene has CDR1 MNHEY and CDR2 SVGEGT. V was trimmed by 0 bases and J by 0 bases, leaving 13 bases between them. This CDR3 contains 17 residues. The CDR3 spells CASSYSRGPVSTDTQYF. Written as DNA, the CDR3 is TGTGCCAGCAGTTACTCGCGGGGACCGGTAAGCACAGATACGCAGTATTTT.

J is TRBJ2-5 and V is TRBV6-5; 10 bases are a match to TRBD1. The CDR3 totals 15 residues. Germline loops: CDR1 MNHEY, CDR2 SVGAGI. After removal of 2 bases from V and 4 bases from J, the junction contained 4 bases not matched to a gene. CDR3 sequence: CASSYQDRGGETQYF. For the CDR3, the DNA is TGTGCCAGCAGTTACCAGGACAGGGGGGGAGAGACCCAGTACTTC.

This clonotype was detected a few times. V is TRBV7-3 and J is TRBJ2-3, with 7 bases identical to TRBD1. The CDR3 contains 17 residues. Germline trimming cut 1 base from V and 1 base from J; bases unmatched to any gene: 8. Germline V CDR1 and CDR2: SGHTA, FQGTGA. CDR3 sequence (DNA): TGTGCCAGCAGCTTAATAAGACAGGGCAAGGGCACAGATACGCAGTATTTT. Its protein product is CASSLIRQGKGTDTQYF.